This TCR beta chain appears in the sequencing data of a study of beta chain features in type 1 diabetes. General study findings and limits: Shorter TCRB CDR3s, moderately but significantly so, marked every one of the four CD4+ subsets in Type 1 diabetes patients.

Blood was drawn once from each donor into heparinised tubes. The draws averaged around 120 mL. Sorting of CD4+ naive, central memory, regulatory and stem cell-like memory cells was performed via CD45RO/CCR7/CD25/CD127/CD95/CD27. Sequencing targeted expressed TCRB transcripts, as all isolated RNA had been reverse transcribed. The assay was immunoSEQ multiplex PCR, and TCRdb's table has in-frame clones only and misses some. The data show over 200,000 clones, under 13% seen once. Germline lookup yields CDR1 MGHRA and CDR2 YSYEKL. The germline V and J ends were trimmed by 4 bases and 5 bases, with 15 bases remaining between them. The CDR3 length is 14 residues. This clone was recorded a few times. Antigen unknown.

The TCR comes from a man aged 25 to 45 with type 1 diabetes. The sequenced material came from naive CD4+ T cells from blood. J is TRBJ2-7 and V is TRBV4-1, with D possibly being TRBD1 (6 bases). In nucleotides, the CDR3 is TGCGCCAGCAGCCTGCACCCGGGACAAAACGAGCAGTACTTC. This sequence encodes CASSLHPGQNEQYF.